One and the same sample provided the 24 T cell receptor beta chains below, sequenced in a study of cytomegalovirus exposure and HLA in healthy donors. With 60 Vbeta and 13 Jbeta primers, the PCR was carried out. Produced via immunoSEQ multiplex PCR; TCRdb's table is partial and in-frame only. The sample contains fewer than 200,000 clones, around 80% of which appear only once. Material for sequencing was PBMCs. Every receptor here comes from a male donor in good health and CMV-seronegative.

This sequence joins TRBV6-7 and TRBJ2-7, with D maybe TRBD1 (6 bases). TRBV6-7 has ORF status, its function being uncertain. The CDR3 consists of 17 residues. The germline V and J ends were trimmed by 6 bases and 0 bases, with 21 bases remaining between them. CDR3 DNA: TGTGCCAGCAGCCCCGTACCCGAGGACAGCTCCTCCTACGAGCAGTACTTC. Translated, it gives CASSPVPEDSSSYEQYF.

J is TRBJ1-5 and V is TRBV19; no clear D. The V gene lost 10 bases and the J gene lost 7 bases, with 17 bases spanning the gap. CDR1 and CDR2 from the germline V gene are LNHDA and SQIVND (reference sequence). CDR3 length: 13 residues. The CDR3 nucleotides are TGTGCCACCATCGATGGTCCGGGACAGCCCCAGCATTTT. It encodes CATIDGPGQPQHF. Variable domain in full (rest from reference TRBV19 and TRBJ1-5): DGGITQSPKYLFRKEGQNVTLSCEQNLNHDAMYWYRQDPGQGLRLIYYSQIVNDFQKGDIAEGYSVSREKKESFPLTVTSAQKNPTAFYLCATIDGPGQPQHFGDGTRLSIL.

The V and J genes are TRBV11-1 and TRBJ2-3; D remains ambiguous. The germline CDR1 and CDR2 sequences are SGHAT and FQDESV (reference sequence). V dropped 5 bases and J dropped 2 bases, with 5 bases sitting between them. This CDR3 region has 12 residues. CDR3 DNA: TGTGCCAGCAGCCACTACACAGATACGCAGTATTTT. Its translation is CASSHYTDTQYF.

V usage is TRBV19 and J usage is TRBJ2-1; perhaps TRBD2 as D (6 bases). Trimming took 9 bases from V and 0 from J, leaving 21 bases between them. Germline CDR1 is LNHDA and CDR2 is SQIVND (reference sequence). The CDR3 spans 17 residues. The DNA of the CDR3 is TGTGCCAGCGGCGGGGCGGTCAACCCTGGCTCCTACAATGAGCAGTTCTTC. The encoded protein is CASGGAVNPGSYNEQFF.

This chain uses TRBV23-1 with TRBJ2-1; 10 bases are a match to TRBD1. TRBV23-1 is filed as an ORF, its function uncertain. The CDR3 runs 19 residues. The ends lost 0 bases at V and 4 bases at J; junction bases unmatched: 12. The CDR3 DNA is TGCGCCAGCAGTCAATCGAAGGGACAGGGGCCGGGACTTTACAATGAGCAGTTCTTC. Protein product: CASSQSKGQGPGLYNEQFF.

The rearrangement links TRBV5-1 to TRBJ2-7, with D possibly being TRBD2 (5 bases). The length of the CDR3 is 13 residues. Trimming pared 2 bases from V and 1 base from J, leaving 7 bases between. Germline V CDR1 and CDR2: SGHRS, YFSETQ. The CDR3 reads CASSFAGSYEQYF. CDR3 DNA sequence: TGCGCCAGCAGCTTCGCGGGTTCCTACGAGCAGTACTTC. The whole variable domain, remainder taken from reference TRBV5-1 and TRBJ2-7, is KAGVTQTPRYLIKTRGQQVTLSCSPISGHRSVSWYQQTPGQGLQFLFEYFSETQRNKGNFPGRFSGRQFSNSRSEMNVSTLELGDSALYLCASSFAGSYEQYFGPGTRLTVT.

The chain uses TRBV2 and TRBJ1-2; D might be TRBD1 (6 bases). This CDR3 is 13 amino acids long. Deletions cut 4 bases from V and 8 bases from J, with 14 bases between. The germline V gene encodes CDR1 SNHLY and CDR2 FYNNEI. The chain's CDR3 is CASSVLQGSGYTF. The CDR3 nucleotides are TGTGCCAGCAGTGTTTTGCAGGGGAGCGGCTACACCTTC.

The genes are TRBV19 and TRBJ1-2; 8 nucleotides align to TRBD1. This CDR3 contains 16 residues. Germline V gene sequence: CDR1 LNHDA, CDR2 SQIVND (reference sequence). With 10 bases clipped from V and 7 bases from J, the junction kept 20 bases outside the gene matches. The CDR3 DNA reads TGTGCCACCAGCCCCGGGACAGGCGGTGGACGGCTTGGCTACACCTTC. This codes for CATSPGTGGGRLGYTF.

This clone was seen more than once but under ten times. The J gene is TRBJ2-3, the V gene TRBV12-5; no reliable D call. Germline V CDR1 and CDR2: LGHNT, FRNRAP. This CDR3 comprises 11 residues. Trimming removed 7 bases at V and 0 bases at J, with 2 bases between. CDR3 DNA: TGTGCTAGTGCGAGCACAGATACGCAGTATTTT. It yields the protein CASASTDTQYF.

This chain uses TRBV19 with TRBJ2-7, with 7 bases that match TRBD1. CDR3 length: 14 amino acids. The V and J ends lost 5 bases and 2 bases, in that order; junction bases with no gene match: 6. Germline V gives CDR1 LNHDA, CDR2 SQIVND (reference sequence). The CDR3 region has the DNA TGTGCCAGTAGTGCTGGGACAGAACCCTACGAGCAGTACTTC. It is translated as CASSAGTEPYEQYF. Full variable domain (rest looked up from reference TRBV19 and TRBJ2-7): DGGITQSPKYLFRKEGQNVTLSCEQNLNHDAMYWYRQDPGQGLRLIYYSQIVNDFQKGDIAEGYSVSREKKESFPLTVTSAQKNPTAFYLCASSAGTEPYEQYFGPGTRLTVT.

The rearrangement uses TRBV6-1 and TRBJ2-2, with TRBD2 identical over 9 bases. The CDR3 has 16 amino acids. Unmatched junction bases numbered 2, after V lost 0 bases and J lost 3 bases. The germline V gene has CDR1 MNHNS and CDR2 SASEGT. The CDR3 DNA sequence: TGTGCCAGCAGTGAAGCAAGCGGGGGGCACACCGGGGAGCTGTTTTTT. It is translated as CASSEASGGHTGELFF.

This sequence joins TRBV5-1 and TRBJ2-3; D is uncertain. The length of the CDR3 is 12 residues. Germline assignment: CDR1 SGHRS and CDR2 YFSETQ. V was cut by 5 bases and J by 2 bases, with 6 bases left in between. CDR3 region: CASSKNTDTQYF. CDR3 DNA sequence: TGCGCCAGCAGTAAAAACACAGATACGCAGTATTTT.

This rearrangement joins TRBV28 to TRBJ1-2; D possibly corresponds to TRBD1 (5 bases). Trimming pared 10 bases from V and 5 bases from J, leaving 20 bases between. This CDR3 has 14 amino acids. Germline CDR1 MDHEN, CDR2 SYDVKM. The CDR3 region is CAIHRDFGKYGYTF. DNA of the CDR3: TGTGCCATCCACCGGGACTTTGGAAAGTATGGCTACACCTTC.

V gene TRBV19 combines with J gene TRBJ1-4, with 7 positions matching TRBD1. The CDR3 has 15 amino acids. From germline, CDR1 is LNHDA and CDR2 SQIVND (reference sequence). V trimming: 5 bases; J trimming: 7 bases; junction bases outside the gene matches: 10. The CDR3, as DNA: TGTGCCAGTAGTGGCCCCGGGACAGATGCTGAAAAACTGTTTTTT. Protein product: CASSGPGTDAEKLFF.

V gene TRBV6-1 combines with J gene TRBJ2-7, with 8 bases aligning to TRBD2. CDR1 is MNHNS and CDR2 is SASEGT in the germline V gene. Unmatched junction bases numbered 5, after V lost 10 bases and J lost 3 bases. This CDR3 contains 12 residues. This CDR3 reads CAIGGEGYEQYF. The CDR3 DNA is TGTGCCATCGGGGGGGAGGGCTACGAGCAGTACTTC.

CDR3: CASLFSSNQPQHF. CDR3 DNA sequence: TGTGCCAGCCTATTTAGTAGCAATCAGCCCCAGCATTTT. The genes are TRBV28 and TRBJ1-5; D remains ambiguous. The CDR3 has 13 residues. Germline CDR1 MDHEN, CDR2 SYDVKM. V gave up 8 bases and J gave up 0 bases, with 8 bases separating them.

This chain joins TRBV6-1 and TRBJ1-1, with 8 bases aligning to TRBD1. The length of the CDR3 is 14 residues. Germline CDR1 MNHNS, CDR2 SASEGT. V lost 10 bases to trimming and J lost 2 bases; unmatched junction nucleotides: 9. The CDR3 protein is CANAGTGPNTEAFF. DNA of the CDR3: TGTGCCAACGCCGGGACAGGACCCAACACTGAAGCTTTCTTT.

The CDR3 is CASSLLSQTQYF. CDR3 in DNA: TGTGCCAGCAGCCTGCTGAGCCAGACCCAGTACTTC. The rearrangement joins TRBV7-2 to TRBJ2-5; D not resolved. Germline V CDR1 and CDR2: SGHTA, FQGNSA. The CDR3 sequence is 12 residues long. V was cut by 5 bases and J by 6 bases, with 10 bases left in between. Using reference TRBV7-2 and TRBJ2-5 for the parts outside the CDR3, the full variable domain is GAGVSQSPSNKVTEKGKDVELRCDPISGHTALYWYRQSLGQGLEFLIYFQGNSAPDKSGLPSDRFSAERTGGSVSTLTIQRTQQEDSAVYLCASSLLSQTQYFGPGTRLLVL.

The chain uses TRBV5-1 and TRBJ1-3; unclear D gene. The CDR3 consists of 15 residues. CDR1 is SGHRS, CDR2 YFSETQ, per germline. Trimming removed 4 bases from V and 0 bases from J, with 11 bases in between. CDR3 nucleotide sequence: TGCGCCAGCAGCCGGGAACAGAGCTCTGGAAACACCATATATTTT. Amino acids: CASSREQSSGNTIYF.

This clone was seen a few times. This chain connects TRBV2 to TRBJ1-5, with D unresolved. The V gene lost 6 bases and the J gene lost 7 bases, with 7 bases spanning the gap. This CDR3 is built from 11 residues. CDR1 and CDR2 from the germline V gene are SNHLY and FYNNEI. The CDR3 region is CASRLEQPQHF. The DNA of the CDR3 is TGTGCCAGCAGGCTGGAGCAGCCCCAGCATTTT.

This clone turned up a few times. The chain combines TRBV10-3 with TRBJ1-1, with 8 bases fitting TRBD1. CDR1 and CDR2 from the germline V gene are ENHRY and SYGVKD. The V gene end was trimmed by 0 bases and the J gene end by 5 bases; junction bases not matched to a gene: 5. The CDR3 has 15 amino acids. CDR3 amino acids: CAISESTGVDTEAFF. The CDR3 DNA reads TGTGCCATCAGTGAGTCGACAGGGGTGGATACTGAAGCTTTCTTT.

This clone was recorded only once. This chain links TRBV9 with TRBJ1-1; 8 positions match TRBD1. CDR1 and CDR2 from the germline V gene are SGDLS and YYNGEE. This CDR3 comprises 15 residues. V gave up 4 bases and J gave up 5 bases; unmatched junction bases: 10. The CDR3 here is CASSPTGDKRTEAFF. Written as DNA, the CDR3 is TGTGCCAGCAGCCCGACAGGGGATAAGAGAACTGAAGCTTTCTTT.

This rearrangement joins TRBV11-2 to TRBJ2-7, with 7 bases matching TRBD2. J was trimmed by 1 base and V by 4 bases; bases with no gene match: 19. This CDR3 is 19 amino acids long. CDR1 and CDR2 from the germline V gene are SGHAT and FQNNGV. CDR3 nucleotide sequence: TGTGCCAGCAGCTCCCCCTGGGAGGGGCCCGTCACTCAGTCCTACGAGCAGTACTTC. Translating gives CASSSPWEGPVTQSYEQYF.

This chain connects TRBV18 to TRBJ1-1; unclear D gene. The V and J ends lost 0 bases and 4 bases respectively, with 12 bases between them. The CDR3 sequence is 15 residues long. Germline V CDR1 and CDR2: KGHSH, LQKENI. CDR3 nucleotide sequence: TGTGCCAGCTCACCACCGGTCTCCCGGAGCACTGAAGCTTTCTTT. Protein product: CASSPPVSRSTEAFF.